The present entry profiles one T cell receptor (beta chain) with its context. Both CD45RO+ cells and CCR7-negative CD45RA+ TemRA cells were combined to make up CD8 memory. Deep-level running was used for the assay. An even split of each subset's genomic DNA across several immunoSEQ plates was performed. Original methodology: Sequence data from immunoSEQ were junction-only and lacked quality scores; consequently, filtering differed. TCRdb's copy holds only in-frame clones and misses some; the assay was immunoSEQ multiplex PCR. V and J calls and clone size are given by that table; D and trimming were obtained from the DNA. The sample holds roughly 110,000 clones, about 62% seen once. The entry originates in a study of shared clonotypes between healthy human individuals. The CDR3 sequence is 14 residues long. V lost 0 bases to trimming and J lost 8 bases, with 10 bases between them.

Material: memory CD8+ T cells sorted from blood. Subset of the sample: CD45RO+ cells pooled with CCR7-negative TemRA cells. This chain links TRBV23-1 with TRBJ1-4; D gene ambiguous. TRBV23-1 belongs to the ORF category, with a function that is uncertain. The sequence was collected from a woman younger than 45 in good health. The CDR3: CASSQSDGWEKLFF. CDR3 DNA: TGCGCCAGCAGTCAATCGGACGGTTGGGAAAAACTGTTTTTT.